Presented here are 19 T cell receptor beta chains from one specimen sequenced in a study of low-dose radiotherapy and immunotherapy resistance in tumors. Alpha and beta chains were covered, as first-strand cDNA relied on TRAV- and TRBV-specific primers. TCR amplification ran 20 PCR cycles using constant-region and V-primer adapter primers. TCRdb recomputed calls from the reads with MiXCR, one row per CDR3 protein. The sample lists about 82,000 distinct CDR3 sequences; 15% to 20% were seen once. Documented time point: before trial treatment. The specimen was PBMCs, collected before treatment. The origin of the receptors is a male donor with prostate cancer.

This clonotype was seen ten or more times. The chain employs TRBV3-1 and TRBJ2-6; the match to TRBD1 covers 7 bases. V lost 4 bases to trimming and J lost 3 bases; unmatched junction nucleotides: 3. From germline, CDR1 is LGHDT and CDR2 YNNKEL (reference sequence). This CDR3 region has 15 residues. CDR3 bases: TGTGCCAGCAGCCCACAGGGGTATGGGGCCAACGTCCTGACTTTC. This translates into CASSPQGYGANVLTF.

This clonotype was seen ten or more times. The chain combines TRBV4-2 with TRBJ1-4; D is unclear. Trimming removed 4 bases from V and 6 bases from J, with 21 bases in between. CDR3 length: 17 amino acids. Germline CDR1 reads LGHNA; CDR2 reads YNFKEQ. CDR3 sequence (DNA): TGTGCCAGCAGCCCCAGAGACTCACTCGTCCGGGATGAAAAACTGTTTTTT. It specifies CASSPRDSLVRDEKLFF.

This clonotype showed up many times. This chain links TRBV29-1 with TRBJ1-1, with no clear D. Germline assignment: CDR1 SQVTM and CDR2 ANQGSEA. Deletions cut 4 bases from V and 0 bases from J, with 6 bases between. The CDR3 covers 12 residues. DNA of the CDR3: TGCAGCGTTGTTCCGCTGAACACTGAAGCTTTCTTT. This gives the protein CSVVPLNTEAFF. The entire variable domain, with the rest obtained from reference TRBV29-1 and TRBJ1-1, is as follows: SAVISQKPSRDICQRGTSLTIQCQVDSQVTMMFWYRQQPGQSLTLIATANQGSEATYESGFVIDKFPISRPNLTFSTLTVSNMSPEDSSIYLCSVVPLNTEAFFGQGTRLTVV.

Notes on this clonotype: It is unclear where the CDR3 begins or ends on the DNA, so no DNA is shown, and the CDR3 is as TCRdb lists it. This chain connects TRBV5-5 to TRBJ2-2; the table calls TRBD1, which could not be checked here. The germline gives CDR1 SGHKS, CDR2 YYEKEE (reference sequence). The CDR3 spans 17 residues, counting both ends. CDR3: CASSRQRSNTGELFFFF.

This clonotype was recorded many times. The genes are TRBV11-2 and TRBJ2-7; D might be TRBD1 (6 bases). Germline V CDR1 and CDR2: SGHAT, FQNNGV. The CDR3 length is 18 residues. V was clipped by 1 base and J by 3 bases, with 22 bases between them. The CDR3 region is CASSLGLRGGRGSYEQYF. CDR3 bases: TGTGCCAGCAGCTTAGGTCTCAGGGGCGGTAGAGGTAGCTACGAGCAGTACTTC. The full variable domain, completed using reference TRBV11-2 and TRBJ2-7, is EAGVAQSPRYKIIEKRQSVAFWCNPISGHATLYWYQQILGQGPKLLIQFQNNGVVDDSQLPKDRFSAERLKGVDSTLKIQPAKLEDSAVYLCASSLGLRGGRGSYEQYFGPGTRLTVT.

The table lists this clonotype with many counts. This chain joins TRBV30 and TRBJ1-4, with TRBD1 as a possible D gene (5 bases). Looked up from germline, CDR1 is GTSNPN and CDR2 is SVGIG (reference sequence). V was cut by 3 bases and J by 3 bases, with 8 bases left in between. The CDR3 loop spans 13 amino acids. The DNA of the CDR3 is TGTGCCTGGAGGGGGCACTCTAATGAAAAACTGTTTTTT. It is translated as CAWRGHSNEKLFF.

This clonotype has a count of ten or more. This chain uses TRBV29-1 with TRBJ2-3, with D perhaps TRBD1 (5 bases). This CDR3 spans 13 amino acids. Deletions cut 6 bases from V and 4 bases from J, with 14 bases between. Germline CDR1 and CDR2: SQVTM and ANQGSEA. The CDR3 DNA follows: TGCAGCGTCAAAACGCAGGGTTCAGATACGCAGTATTTT. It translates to CSVKTQGSDTQYF.

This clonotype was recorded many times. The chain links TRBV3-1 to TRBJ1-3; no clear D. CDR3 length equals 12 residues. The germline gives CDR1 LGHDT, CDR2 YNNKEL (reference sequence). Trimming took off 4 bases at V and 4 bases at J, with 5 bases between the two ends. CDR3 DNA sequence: TGTGCCAGCAGCCGCCAAGGAAACACCATATATTTT. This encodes CASSRQGNTIYF.

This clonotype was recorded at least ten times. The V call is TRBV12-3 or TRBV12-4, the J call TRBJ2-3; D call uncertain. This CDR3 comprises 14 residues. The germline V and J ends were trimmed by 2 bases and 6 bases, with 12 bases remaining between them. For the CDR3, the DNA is TGTGCCAGCAGTTTAAGTGGCTCAGGCGATACGCAGTATTTT. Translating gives CASSLSGSGDTQYF.

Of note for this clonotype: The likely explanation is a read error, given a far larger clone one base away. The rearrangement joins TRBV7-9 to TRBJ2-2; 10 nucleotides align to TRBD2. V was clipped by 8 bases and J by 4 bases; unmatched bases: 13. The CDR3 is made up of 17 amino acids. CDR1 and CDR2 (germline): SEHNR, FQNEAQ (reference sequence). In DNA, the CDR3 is TGTGCCAGCTGCCACGACCATAGCGGGGGGTTCACCGGGGAGCTGTTTTTT. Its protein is CASCHDHSGGFTGELFF.

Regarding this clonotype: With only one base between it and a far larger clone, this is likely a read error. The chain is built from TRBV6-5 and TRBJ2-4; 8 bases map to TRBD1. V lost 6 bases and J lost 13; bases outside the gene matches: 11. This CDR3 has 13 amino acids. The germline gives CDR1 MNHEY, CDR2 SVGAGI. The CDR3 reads CASRRTGSEGQYF. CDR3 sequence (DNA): TGTGCCAGCAGGCGGACAGGGTCGGAGGGGCAGTACTTC.

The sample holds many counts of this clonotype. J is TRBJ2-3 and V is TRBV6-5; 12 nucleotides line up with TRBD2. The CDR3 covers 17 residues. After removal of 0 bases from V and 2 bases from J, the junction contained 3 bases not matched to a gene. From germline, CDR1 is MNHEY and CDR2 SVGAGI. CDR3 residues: CASSYSASGGVTDTQYF. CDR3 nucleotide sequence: TGTGCCAGCAGTTACTCCGCTAGCGGGGGGGTCACAGATACGCAGTATTTT.

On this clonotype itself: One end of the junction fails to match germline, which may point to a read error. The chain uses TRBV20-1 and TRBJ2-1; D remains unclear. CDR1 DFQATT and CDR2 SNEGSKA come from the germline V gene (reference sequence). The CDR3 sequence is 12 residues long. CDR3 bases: TGCAGTGCTAGCCCCCCCGAGTACAAGCTGATCTTC. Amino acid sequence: CSASPPEYKLIF.

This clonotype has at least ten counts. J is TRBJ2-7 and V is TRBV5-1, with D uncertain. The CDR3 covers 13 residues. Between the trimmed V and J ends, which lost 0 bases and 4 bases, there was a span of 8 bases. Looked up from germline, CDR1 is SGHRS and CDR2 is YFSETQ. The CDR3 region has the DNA TGCGCCAGCAGCTTGGCCGCGCGTTACGAGCAGTACTTC. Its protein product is CASSLAARYEQYF.

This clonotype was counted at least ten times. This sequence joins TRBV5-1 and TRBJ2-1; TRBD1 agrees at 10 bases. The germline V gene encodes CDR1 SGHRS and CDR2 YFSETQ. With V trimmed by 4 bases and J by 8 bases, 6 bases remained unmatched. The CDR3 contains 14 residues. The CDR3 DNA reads TGCGCCAGCAGCCTGGGACAGGGGTGGGATGAGCAGTTCTTC. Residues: CASSLGQGWDEQFF.

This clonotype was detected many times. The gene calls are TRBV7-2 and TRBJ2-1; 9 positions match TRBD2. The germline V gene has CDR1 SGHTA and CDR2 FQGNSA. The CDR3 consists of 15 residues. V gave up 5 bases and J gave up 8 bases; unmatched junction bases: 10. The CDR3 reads CASSIAAGGGYEQFF. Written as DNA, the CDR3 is TGTGCCAGCAGCATTGCAGCGGGGGGCGGGTATGAGCAGTTCTTC. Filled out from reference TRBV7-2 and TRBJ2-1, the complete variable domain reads GAGVSQSPSNKVTEKGKDVELRCDPISGHTALYWYRQSLGQGLEFLIYFQGNSAPDKSGLPSDRFSAERTGGSVSTLTIQRTQQEDSAVYLCASSIAAGGGYEQFFGPGTRLTVL.

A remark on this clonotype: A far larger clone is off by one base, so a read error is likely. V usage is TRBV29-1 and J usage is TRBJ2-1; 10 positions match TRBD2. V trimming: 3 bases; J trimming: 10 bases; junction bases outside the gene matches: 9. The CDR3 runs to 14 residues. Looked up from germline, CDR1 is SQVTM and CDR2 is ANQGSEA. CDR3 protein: CSVDGLAGVYEQFF. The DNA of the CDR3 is TGCAGCGTTGACGGCCTAGCGGGAGTCTACGAGCAGTTCTTC.

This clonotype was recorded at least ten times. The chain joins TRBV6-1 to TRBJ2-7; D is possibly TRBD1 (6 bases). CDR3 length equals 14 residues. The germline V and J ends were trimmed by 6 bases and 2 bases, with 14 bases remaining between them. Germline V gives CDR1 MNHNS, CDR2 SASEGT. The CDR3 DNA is TGTGCCAGCAGGTCGGTGGACAGCCCCTACGAGCAGTACTTC. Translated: CASRSVDSPYEQYF.

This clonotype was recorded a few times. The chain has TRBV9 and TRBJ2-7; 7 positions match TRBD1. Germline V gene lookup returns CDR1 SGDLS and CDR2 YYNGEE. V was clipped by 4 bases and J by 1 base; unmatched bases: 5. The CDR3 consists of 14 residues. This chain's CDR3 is CASSLRDRSYEQYF. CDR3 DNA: TGTGCCAGCAGCCTCCGGGACAGATCCTACGAGCAGTACTTC. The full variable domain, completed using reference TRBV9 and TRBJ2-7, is DSGVTQTPKHLITATGQRVTLRCSPRSGDLSVYWYQQSLDQGLQFLIQYYNGEERAKGNILERFSAQQFPDLHSELNLSSLELGDSALYFCASSLRDRSYEQYFGPGTRLTVT.